A single sample gave rise to the 20 T cell receptor beta chains below, sequenced in a study of blood T cell repertoires in COVID-19 (dated by TCRdb to the early 2020s). The library relied on the immunoSEQ multiplex PCR assay. In TCRdb, the immuneACCESS table is reduced to in-frame sequences with V and J assigned. These tables do not hold every clone; where another copy was compared, an unresolved V gene accounts for under half, and the others remain unexplained. This sample holds 200,000 to 250,000 clones; roughly 80% were observed only once. The top ten clones comprise about 1.3% of the sample. Sequencing was carried out using PBMCs or T cells enriched from blood (not recorded which). The receptors derive from a woman aged 40 to 50 with acute COVID-19.

J is TRBJ2-3 and V is TRBV14; D call uncertain. The germline gives CDR1 SGHDN, CDR2 FVKESK. CDR3 length: 14 residues. Trimming cost V 4 bases and J 2 bases, with 10 bases left between them. In DNA form, the CDR3 reads TGTGCCAGCAGCCCAGACACTTACACAGATACGCAGTATTTT. It specifies CASSPDTYTDTQYF.

The chain combines TRBV28 with TRBJ1-6, with 7 bases fitting TRBD1. Germline CDR1 and CDR2: MDHEN and SYDVKM. V dropped 3 bases and J dropped 10; count of bases not matched to a gene: 9. The CDR3 covers 15 residues. The CDR3 spells CASSFYRQGESPLHF. The CDR3 bases are TGTGCCAGCAGTTTTTACCGACAGGGCGAATCACCCCTCCACTTT.

V and J are TRBV5-1 and TRBJ2-5; D is ambiguous. The CDR3 is made up of 12 amino acids. V lost 4 bases and J 5 bases, leaving 9 bases between the germline ends. The germline gives CDR1 SGHRS, CDR2 YFSETQ. The CDR3 protein is CASSPESETQYF. The DNA of the CDR3 is TGCGCCAGCAGCCCGGAGTCTGAGACCCAGTACTTC. Drawing the rest from reference TRBV5-1 and TRBJ2-5, the complete variable domain is KAGVTQTPRYLIKTRGQQVTLSCSPISGHRSVSWYQQTPGQGLQFLFEYFSETQRNKGNFPGRFSGRQFSNSRSEMNVSTLELGDSALYLCASSPESETQYFGPGTRLLVL.

The V and J genes are TRBV20-1 and TRBJ1-5; TRBD1 matches 7 bases. Germline CDR1 reads DFQATT; CDR2 reads SNEGSKA (reference sequence). The junction had 12 bases not matched to a gene; V was cut back by 3 bases and J by 7 bases. This CDR3 has 15 amino acids. CDR3 bases: TGCAGTGCTAGTGTTATGCGACAGGGTGGACAGCCCCAGCATTTT. Amino acids: CSASVMRQGGQPQHF.

The genes are TRBV3-1 (or the pseudogene TRBV3-2) and TRBJ1-3, with 7 bases fitting TRBD1. The CDR3 runs 16 residues. Trimming removed 3 bases from V and 0 bases from J; junction bases left unmatched: 5. Germline V lookup: CDR1 LGHDT, CDR2 YNNKEL (reference sequence). The CDR3 DNA reads as TGTGCCAGCAGCCACGGCAGGGGGGTCTCTGGAAACACCATATATTTT. It codes for CASSHGRGVSGNTIYF.

This clone was detected only a few times. This chain's CDR3 is CASRADRGARVDTQYF. The DNA for the CDR3 is TGTGCCAGCAGGGCTGACAGGGGCGCCCGGGTGGATACGCAGTATTTT. V is TRBV2 and J is TRBJ2-3, with 8 bases matching TRBD1. Losses at the gene ends were 6 bases for V and 6 bases for J; bases not matched to a gene: 14. The V gene's germline CDR1 is SNHLY and CDR2 FYNNEI. This CDR3 comprises 16 residues.

The V and J genes are TRBV12-3 or TRBV12-4 and TRBJ1-6; D is perhaps TRBD1 (6 bases). V dropped 6 bases and J dropped 7 bases, with 10 bases sitting between them. The length of the CDR3 is 13 residues. This CDR3 is CASRWTVNSPLHF. In DNA, the CDR3 is TGTGCCAGCAGGTGGACAGTAAATTCACCCCTCCACTTT.

J is TRBJ2-5 and V is TRBV2, with D hard to call. V lost 7 bases and J lost 2, with 5 bases in between. This CDR3 spans 11 amino acids. Germline-derived CDR1 and CDR2 are SNHLY and FYNNEI. CDR3 loop: CASMRQETQYF. CDR3 coding DNA: TGTGCCAGCATGAGACAAGAGACCCAGTACTTC.

CDR3 residues: CASRREGGGSQETQYF. CDR3 DNA: TGTGCCAGCAGGAGAGAAGGCGGGGGGTCCCAAGAGACCCAGTACTTC. This chain links TRBV3-1 (or the pseudogene TRBV3-2) with TRBJ2-5; 8 bases line up with TRBD2. With V trimmed by 6 bases and J by 1 base, 10 bases remained unmatched. Looked up from germline, CDR1 is LGHDT and CDR2 is YNNKEL (reference sequence). This CDR3 spans 16 amino acids.

The chain has TRBV19 and TRBJ2-3; TRBD1 might be the D (6 bases). V lost 1 base to trimming and J lost 9 bases, with 11 bases between them. The CDR3 covers 13 residues. Germline V gene lookup returns CDR1 LNHDA and CDR2 SQIVND (reference sequence). The CDR3 reads CASSIATGPTQYF. The CDR3 DNA reads as TGTGCCAGTAGTATAGCAACAGGGCCCACGCAGTATTTT.

The chain recombines TRBV6-6 with TRBJ1-6, with D perhaps TRBD1 (6 bases). CDR3 length: 14 residues. Germline CDR1 is MNHNY and CDR2 is SVGAGI (reference sequence). Trimming removed 7 bases at V and 8 bases at J, with 15 bases between. The CDR3 DNA reads as TGTGCCAGCATGGGGGACAAACCGGATTCACCCCTCCACTTT. Translating it yields CASMGDKPDSPLHF.

This clone was picked up many times. CDR3 bases: TGTGCCAGCAGCTTAAAGACAGGGGTAGACACCGGGGAGCTGTTTTTT. It yields the protein CASSLKTGVDTGELFF. The J gene is TRBJ2-2, the V gene TRBV7-8; TRBD1 matches at 8 bases. CDR1 is SGHVS and CDR2 is FQNEAQ in the germline V gene. V trimming: 2 bases; J trimming: 3 bases; junction bases outside the gene matches: 5. This CDR3 is 16 amino acids long.

The V call is TRBV2, the J call TRBJ2-6; D perhaps matches TRBD1 (6 bases). Germline loops: CDR1 SNHLY, CDR2 FYNNEI. Trimming took off 6 bases at V and 1 base at J, with 7 bases between the two ends. This CDR3 is built from 14 residues. The CDR3 DNA sequence: TGTGCCAGCAGAACAGGGTCTGGGGCCAACGTCCTGACTTTC. It is translated as CASRTGSGANVLTF.

This clone has a single count. The gene calls are TRBV7-9 and TRBJ2-5; D gene uncertain. The CDR3 is 15 amino acids. V lost 2 bases, J lost 5 bases, and 15 bases lay in between. Germline V gives CDR1 SEHNR, CDR2 FQNEAQ (reference sequence). CDR3 in amino acids: CASSLRRRNQETQYF. The CDR3 DNA reads TGTGCCAGCAGCTTACGCAGGCGCAATCAGGAGACCCAGTACTTC.

CDR3 region: CASSTGQGLNTEAFF. In DNA form, the CDR3 reads TGTGCCAGCAGCACGGGACAGGGGTTAAACACTGAAGCTTTCTTT. The V call is TRBV9, the J call TRBJ1-1; TRBD1 matches at 10 bases. CDR3 size: 15 residues. V lost 4 bases to trimming and J lost 2 bases; unmatched junction nucleotides: 5. Germline V gives CDR1 SGDLS, CDR2 YYNGEE.

This chain connects TRBV4-1 to TRBJ2-2, with 8 bases matching TRBD2. Germline V CDR1 and CDR2: MGHRA, YSYEKL. The CDR3 has 15 residues. V lost 8 bases and J lost 7; bases outside the gene matches: 12. Here the CDR3 reads CASGSAGGRGGELFF. The CDR3 DNA reads TGCGCCAGCGGGTCGGCGGGGGGACGAGGCGGGGAGCTGTTTTTT.

This clone was seen only once. The chain recombines TRBV2 with TRBJ2-1, with D maybe TRBD2 (6 bases). The length of the CDR3 is 13 residues. CDR1 SNHLY and CDR2 FYNNEI come from the germline V gene. V lost 7 bases and J lost 5, with 12 bases in between. This chain's CDR3 is CASIRTTNNEQFF. The CDR3 region has the DNA TGTGCCAGCATCAGGACTACCAACAATGAGCAGTTCTTC.

This chain links TRBV3-1 (or the pseudogene TRBV3-2) with TRBJ1-3, with 10 positions matching TRBD1. The CDR3 is 18 amino acids. The ends lost 4 bases at V and 2 bases at J; junction bases unmatched: 11. Germline lookup yields CDR1 LGHDT and CDR2 YNNKEL (reference sequence). The CDR3 sequence is CASSLRDRGRVTGNTIYF. The CDR3 DNA sequence: TGTGCCAGCAGCCTAAGAGACAGGGGGCGTGTAACTGGAAACACCATATATTTT.

The DNA of the CDR3 is TGTGCCAGCACCGACAGGGGAAAAACCGGGGAGCTGTTTTTT. As protein: CASTDRGKTGELFF. The rearrangement uses TRBV19 and TRBJ2-2; 8 positions agree with TRBD1. Germline V gives CDR1 LNHDA, CDR2 SQIVND (reference sequence). The length of the CDR3 is 14 residues. The V and J ends lost 9 bases and 5 bases, in that order; junction bases with no gene match: 8.

The CDR3: CASSDGGGALVVGYTF. DNA of the CDR3: TGTGCCAGCAGTGACGGAGGGGGCGCATTGGTGGTCGGCTACACCTTC. This chain links TRBV6-1 with TRBJ1-2, with 7 bases fitting TRBD1. Trimming took 3 bases from V and 8 from J; bases not matched to a gene: 15. The CDR3 has 16 amino acids. CDR1 is MNHNS and CDR2 is SASEGT in the germline V gene.